The source of this T cell receptor (beta chain) is a study of blood T cell repertoires in COVID-19. Study-level information: Some COVID-19 samples were acute and others convalescent; all came from the United States, Italy and Spain. Sample material is recorded as cDNA or gDNA derived from T cells, B-cell-depleted T cells, or PBMCs.

This clone was counted a few times. Per the study methods: Amplification from reference gene primers served as the basis for estimated nucleated cell counts. This table comes from immunoSEQ multiplex PCR, and its TCRdb copy is limited to in-frame clones, with some not included. That table furnishes V, J and clone size, whereas the DNA furnished D and trimming. This repertoire shows about 220,000 clones, 80% found once; its top ten account for 13%. CDR3 size: 13 residues. Germline assignment: CDR1 MNHEY and CDR2 SVGAGI. Trimming pared 6 bases from V and 5 bases from J, leaving 11 bases between. Sequences were obtained from peripheral blood. This TCR was sampled from a human donor in a cohort sampled during active COVID-19. The chain recombines TRBV6-5 with TRBJ1-5, with D unresolved. DNA for the CDR3: TGTGCCAGCAGCCTCGGAGGCGATCAGCCCCAGCATTTT. Protein: CASSLGGDQPQHF.